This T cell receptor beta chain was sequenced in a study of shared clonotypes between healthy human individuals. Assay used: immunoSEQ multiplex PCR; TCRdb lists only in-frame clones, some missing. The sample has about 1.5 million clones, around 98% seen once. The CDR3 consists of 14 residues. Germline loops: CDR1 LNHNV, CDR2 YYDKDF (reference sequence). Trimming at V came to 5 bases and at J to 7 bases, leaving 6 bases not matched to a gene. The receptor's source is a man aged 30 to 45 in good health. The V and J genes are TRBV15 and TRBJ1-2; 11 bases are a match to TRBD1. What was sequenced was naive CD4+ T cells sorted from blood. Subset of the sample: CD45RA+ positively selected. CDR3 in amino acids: CATSGDRGTVGYTF. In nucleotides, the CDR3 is TGTGCCACCAGCGGGGACAGGGGGACGGTTGGCTACACCTTC.